The entry that follows covers one T cell receptor beta chain sequence. This table comes from immunoSEQ multiplex PCR, and its TCRdb copy is limited to in-frame clones, with some not included. Of fewer than 70,000 clones in the sample, 87% are singletons; the top ten hold approximately 16%. This sample is part of a study of OX40 agonist ivuxolimab in advanced cancers. The CDR3 contains 14 residues. Germline V lookup: CDR1 MDHEN, CDR2 SYDVKM. The V end was cut by 3 bases, the J end by 9 bases, with 18 bases between. The rearrangement joins TRBV28 to TRBJ2-7; D is undetermined. The sequence came from an adult with an advanced solid tumor such as melanoma, head and neck, liver or kidney cancer. Sequenced here: CD4+ or CD8+ T cells sorted from blood, sampled in a trial of the OX40 agonist ivuxolimab. CDR3 residues: CASSFSNPLRGQYF. The CDR3, as DNA: TGTGCCAGCAGTTTCAGCAACCCCCTACGAGGGCAGTACTTC.